Below are 23 T cell receptor beta chains sequenced from a single sample in a study of vaccination effects on CD4 cells after COVID-19. No cognate antigen is known for these TCRs. After expansion with viral peptide pools in the ViraFEST assay, antigen-specific CD4+ T cells were sequenced. Following an approximately ten-day culture, CD4+ T cells were purified. Nucleocapsid antibodies were negative in the vaccine recipients, who had never had SARS-CoV-2 infection. Generated by immunoSEQ multiplex PCR, the TCRdb table keeps only in-frame clones and is missing some. The sample carries more than 20,000 clones, around 75% recorded once. Here the sequenced sample was CD4+ T cells from PBMCs cultured with HCoV-NL63 spike peptides, taken before COVID-19 vaccination. The receptors originated from a human donor who received a COVID-19 vaccine.

This chain uses TRBV5-1 with TRBJ2-5; 8 bases agree with TRBD2. The junction had 8 bases not matched to a gene; V was cut back by 3 bases and J by 1 base. Looked up from germline, CDR1 is SGHRS and CDR2 is YFSETQ. The CDR3 has 16 residues. The chain's CDR3 is CASSSPLAGTQETQYF. The DNA for the CDR3 is TGCGCCAGCAGCTCGCCTTTAGCGGGGACCCAAGAGACCCAGTACTTC.

In its sample, this clone was seen once. This chain links TRBV5-1 with TRBJ2-5, with TRBD2 identical over 13 bases. Trimming took 5 bases from V and 3 from J; bases not matched to a gene: 10. Germline values: CDR1 SGHRS, CDR2 YFSETQ. The CDR3 is 17 residues long. CDR3 nucleotide sequence: TGCGCCAGCAGTCTGGGACTAGCGGGACGACGGAAAGAGACCCAGTACTTC. Translated: CASSLGLAGRRKETQYF.

The CDR3 sequence is CASSYHPTDTQYF. The DNA of the CDR3 is TGTGCCAGCAGTTACCATCCCACAGATACGCAGTATTTT. The chain carries TRBV6-4 and TRBJ2-3, with unresolved D. The V end lost 5 bases, the J end lost 2 bases, and 8 bases lay between the germline ends. The germline V gene has CDR1 MRHNA and CDR2 SNTAGT. This CDR3 is built from 13 residues.

This sequence joins TRBV7-2 and TRBJ1-1; D is unclear. Germline values: CDR1 SGHTA, CDR2 FQGNSA. With 4 bases removed from V and 5 bases from J, the gap between germline ends came to 17 bases. CDR3 length: 15 residues. CDR3 loop: CASSSLEHLRTEAFF. The CDR3 nucleotides read TGTGCCAGCAGCTCCCTCGAGCATTTGAGGACTGAAGCTTTCTTT.

This clone was seen more than once but under ten times. V usage is TRBV19 and J usage is TRBJ2-7, with a possible D match to TRBD2 (6 bases). V lost 6 bases and J lost 3, with 15 bases in between. Germline V gene sequence: CDR1 LNHDA, CDR2 SQIVND (reference sequence). This CDR3 has 14 residues. CDR3 amino acids: CASSRRTGDYEQYF. The CDR3 DNA reads TGTGCCAGTAGCCGGAGGACGGGGGACTACGAGCAGTACTTC.

DNA for the CDR3: TGTGCCAGCAGCTTGGGGGGCGAGGGAAATTCACCCCTCCACTTT. As protein: CASSLGGEGNSPLHF. The chain combines TRBV5-5 with TRBJ1-6; a weak D match, TRBD1 (5 bases). Trimming left V 0 bases short and J 7 bases short, with 11 bases between. The CDR3 is made up of 15 amino acids. Germline CDR1 and CDR2: SGHKS and YYEKEE (reference sequence).

This clone was observed once. This rearrangement joins TRBV9 to TRBJ1-6, with unresolved D. In germline, CDR1 is SGDLS, CDR2 YYNGEE. The CDR3 loop spans 15 amino acids. The germline V and J ends were trimmed by 0 bases and 9 bases, with 13 bases remaining between them. The CDR3 is CASSVDPGRSSPLHF. CDR3 in DNA: TGTGCCAGCAGCGTAGATCCAGGTAGAAGTTCACCCCTCCACTTT.

V is TRBV7-9 and J is TRBJ2-3; D call uncertain. V was shortened by 2 bases and J by 3 bases, with 9 bases between the two germline ends. The CDR3 has 14 residues. Germline V gene data show CDR1 as SEHNR and CDR2 as FQNEAQ (reference sequence). CDR3 nucleotides: TGTGCCAGCAGCTTACGTGAGACTACAGATACGCAGTATTTT. This codes for CASSLRETTDTQYF. Full variable domain (remainder filled in from reference TRBV7-9 and TRBJ2-3): DTGVSQNPRHKITKRGQNVTFRCDPISEHNRLYWYRQTLGQGPEFLTYFQNEAQLEKSRLLSDRFSAERPKGSFSTLEIQRTEQGDSAMYLCASSLRETTDTQYFGPGTRLTVL.

V and J are TRBV4-1 and TRBJ2-7; the match to TRBD2 covers 7 bases. Germline V gene lookup returns CDR1 MGHRA and CDR2 YSYEKL. The CDR3 length is 17 residues. The V and J ends lost 3 bases and 2 bases, in that order; junction bases with no gene match: 13. The CDR3 region has the DNA TGCGCCAGCAGCCATTCCAACGACGCGCGGGGGACCTACGAGCAGTACTTC. Encoded protein: CASSHSNDARGTYEQYF.

The V and J genes are TRBV3-1 (or the pseudogene TRBV3-2) and TRBJ1-1, with 9 bases identical to TRBD1. The CDR3 covers 13 residues. Germline CDR1 LGHDT, CDR2 YNNKEL (reference sequence). V lost 6 bases, J lost 7 bases, and 6 bases stayed unmatched. The CDR3: CASRGPGQGEAFF. CDR3 in DNA: TGTGCCAGCAGGGGTCCGGGACAGGGTGAAGCTTTCTTT.

This clone occurred a few times. The V and J genes are TRBV18 and TRBJ1-2; TRBD1 agrees at 7 bases. This CDR3 comprises 15 residues. Germline lookup yields CDR1 KGHSH and CDR2 LQKENI. The J segment lost 4 bases and the V segment lost 1 base, leaving 6 bases of the junction unmatched. The CDR3 is CASSPLDRTGYGYTF. The CDR3 nucleotides are TGTGCCAGCTCACCACTGGACAGGACCGGCTATGGCTACACCTTC. The whole variable domain, remainder taken from reference TRBV18 and TRBJ1-2, is NAGVMQNPRHLVRRRGQEARLRCSPMKGHSHVYWYRQLPEEGLKFMVYLQKENIIDESGMPKERFSAEFPKEGPSILRIQQVVRGDSAAYFCASSPLDRTGYGYTFGSGTRLTVV.

The chain uses TRBV19 and TRBJ2-1; D unresolved. V was clipped by 3 bases and J by 0 bases, with 12 bases between them. The germline gives CDR1 LNHDA, CDR2 SQIVND (reference sequence). This CDR3 has 16 residues. CDR3 in amino acids: CASSMTDSVSYNEQFF. The CDR3 nucleotides read TGTGCCAGTAGTATGACCGACTCCGTCTCCTACAATGAGCAGTTCTTC.

This chain uses TRBV7-9 with TRBJ1-4; 7 bases map to TRBD1. Losses at the gene ends were 5 bases for V and 5 bases for J; bases not matched to a gene: 8. This CDR3 has 15 residues. In germline, CDR1 is SEHNR, CDR2 FQNEAQ (reference sequence). CDR3 loop: CASSPRGQPNEKLFF. CDR3 sequence (DNA): TGTGCCAGCAGCCCGAGGGGACAGCCCAATGAAAAACTGTTTTTT.

The chain joins TRBV19 to TRBJ2-7; 7 bases match TRBD1. Germline assignment: CDR1 LNHDA and CDR2 SQIVND (reference sequence). Losses at the gene ends were 6 bases for V and 1 base for J; bases not matched to a gene: 6. The CDR3 covers 14 residues. CDR3 coding DNA: TGTGCCAGTAGGCCCACAGGGGTTTCCTACGAGCAGTACTTC. Its protein product is CASRPTGVSYEQYF.

The V call is TRBV24-1, the J call TRBJ2-2, with 8 bases identical to TRBD1. V trimming: 6 bases; J trimming: 1 base; junction bases outside the gene matches: 6. The CDR3 runs 16 residues. Germline CDR1 KGHDR, CDR2 SFDVKD. The CDR3 coding sequence is TGTGCCACCAGTCCGGCCGGGACAGGGAACACCGGGGAGCTGTTTTTT. This codes for CATSPAGTGNTGELFF.

The chain carries TRBV7-9 and TRBJ1-1, with 10 bases fitting TRBD1. CDR1 and CDR2 (germline): SEHNR, FQNEAQ (reference sequence). The CDR3 spans 14 residues. V was clipped by 1 base and J by 8 bases; unmatched bases: 4. The CDR3 protein is CASSLGQGAREAFF. Here the CDR3 DNA reads TGTGCCAGCAGCTTAGGACAGGGGGCGAGGGAAGCTTTCTTT. The complete variable domain, with remaining parts taken from reference TRBV7-9 and TRBJ1-1, reads DTGVSQNPRHKITKRGQNVTFRCDPISEHNRLYWYRQTLGQGPEFLTYFQNEAQLEKSRLLSDRFSAERPKGSFSTLEIQRTEQGDSAMYLCASSLGQGAREAFFGQGTRLTVV.

This clone was detected only a few times. The V call is TRBV7-9, the J call TRBJ2-4; D not resolved. CDR1 and CDR2 from the germline V gene are SEHNR and FQNEAQ (reference sequence). The CDR3 loop spans 13 amino acids. V was clipped by 6 bases and J by 1 base, with 7 bases between them. CDR3 DNA: TGTGCCAGCAGAACCGCCGCCAAAAACATTCAGTACTTC. This sequence encodes CASRTAAKNIQYF.

The rearrangement joins TRBV6-1 to TRBJ1-2; D remains ambiguous. V was clipped by 2 bases and J by 4 bases, with 5 bases between them. Germline loops: CDR1 MNHNS, CDR2 SASEGT. The CDR3 loop spans 12 amino acids. The CDR3 region has the DNA TGTGCCAGCAGTGAAAACAGCTATGGCTACACCTTC. The encoded protein is CASSENSYGYTF.

This clone was counted between two and nine times. CDR3: CASSPPWGQETQYF. The CDR3 DNA reads TGTGCCAGCAGCCCACCATGGGGGCAAGAGACCCAGTACTTC. V gene TRBV5-4 combines with J gene TRBJ2-5; D assignment may be TRBD1 or TRBD2 (5 bases each). Looked up from germline, CDR1 is SGHNT and CDR2 is YYREEE (reference sequence). V dropped 4 bases and J dropped 2 bases, with 12 bases sitting between them. This CDR3 has 14 amino acids.

V is TRBV5-5 and J is TRBJ2-5, with D unclear. This CDR3 spans 14 amino acids. Trimming cost V 0 bases and J 5 bases, with 11 bases left between them. Looked up from germline, CDR1 is SGHKS and CDR2 is YYEKEE (reference sequence). This chain's CDR3 is CASSLEVEGETQYF. The CDR3 region has the DNA TGTGCCAGCAGCTTGGAGGTAGAAGGGGAGACCCAGTACTTC.

This clone was observed a single time. The chain carries TRBV19 and TRBJ2-3; a possible D gene is TRBD1 (6 bases). Germline V gene sequence: CDR1 LNHDA, CDR2 SQIVND (reference sequence). V was shortened by 3 bases and J by 0 bases, with 19 bases between the two germline ends. This CDR3 region has 18 residues. CDR3 DNA sequence: TGTGCCAGTAGTATTGCCACGACAGGCTACTCTAGCACAGATACGCAGTATTTT. It codes for CASSIATTGYSSTDTQYF.

The V gene is TRBV5-5, the J gene TRBJ1-2; no reliable D call. V lost 4 bases, J lost 2 bases, and 12 bases lay in between. Germline-derived CDR1 and CDR2 are SGHKS and YYEKEE (reference sequence). The CDR3 length is 14 residues. In DNA form, the CDR3 reads TGTGCCAGCAGCCCCGGTAGAGCCAACTATGGCTACACCTTC. Residues: CASSPGRANYGYTF.

A single count supports this clone. The V gene is TRBV3-1 (or the pseudogene TRBV3-2), the J gene TRBJ1-1; D not resolved. CDR1 is LGHDT, CDR2 YNNKEL, per germline (reference sequence). The CDR3 covers 12 residues. Trimming pared 3 bases from V and 6 bases from J, leaving 8 bases between. The CDR3 coding sequence is TGTGCCAGCAGCCAGGGATTTGCTGAAGCTTTCTTT. Translating gives CASSQGFAEAFF.